This T cell receptor beta chain stems from a study of blood T cell repertoires in COVID-19 (dated by TCRdb to the early 2020s). At the level of the whole study: The collaborator samples originated in the United States, Italy and Spain and spanned the acute and convalescent phases of COVID-19. Where HLA class I and class II types were available, the types were taken from metadata supplied by the sample provider, not from assay-based typing. Samples were obtained from the ongoing ImmuneRACE study (first 160 participants) and from over a thousand subjects provided by 6 global collaborators. Subjects who had been exposed to COVID-19, were actively infected with it, or had recovered from it provided the deeply sampled blood TCRbeta repertoires that made up the dataset. The prospective study material was composed of cDNA or gDNA derived from T cells, B-cell-depleted T cells, or PBMCs. The repertoires were released in a freely available public database intended as a resource for research on the immune response to SARS-CoV-2. A de-identified subject ID, COVID-19 status, age in years and sex were almost always included in the sample metadata.

To note about this clone: No cognate antigen has been identified for it. No base qualities exist here, and no much larger clone lies one base off it.

Overall study outcomes, separate from this receptor: The amount of clinical and demographic metadata varied by source and participant and was provided uncurated.

TCRbeta CDR3 regions were amplified from genomic DNA by means of the immunoSEQ Assay, a bias-controlled multiplex PCR. From the authors' description of their analysis: The number of nucleated cells in each sample was estimated by amplification of reference gene primers within the assay. Sequence reads were collapsed and filtered to measure the absolute abundance of every unique TCRbeta CDR3 rearrangement. For each sample, productive Simpson clonality was calculated as the square root of Simpson's diversity index across productive rearrangements. The table comes from immuneACCESS by way of TCRdb, which keeps in-frame sequences with V and J called. Part of the clones is missing from these tables; in studies checked, under half for an unresolved V gene and the rest for unknown reasons. V, J and clone size are taken as reported in that table, and D and trimming were inferred from the DNA itself. This sample holds about 130,000 clones; less than 90% were observed only once. The ten largest clones capture 15% to 20% of the sample.

Enrolling through a virtual design, the prospective study's participants ranged in age from about 18 to 100 years and lived across roughly 23 United States geographic areas. To assign participants to cohorts, the prospective study relied on clinical history that participants themselves reported in a screening survey and a study questionnaire. ImmuneRACE Cohort 3 recovered participants were defined by two consecutive negative NP/OP PCR tests, healthcare professional clearance, or symptom resolution. In the prospective study, whole blood, serum and a nasopharyngeal or oropharyngeal swab were collected from each participant by mobile phlebotomists. Over a roughly 2-month period, participants in the prospective study had the option of providing additional blood draws and questionnaires. Before DNA extraction, prospective study blood samples were shipped either frozen or at room temperature. V and J lose 2 bases and 3 bases, and a span of 9 bases separates them. CDR1 SGHKS and CDR2 YYEKEE are derived from the germline V gene (reference sequence). Including cysteine and phenylalanine, the CDR3 has 14 amino acids. The read is trimmed to its CDR3 DNA, 42 bases read in frame from base 1.

This clonotype was sampled from a man aged 30 to 45 who had recovered from COVID-19. Sequencing was done on a sample of PBMCs or T cells enriched from blood (not recorded which). The chain is encoded by TRBV5-5 joined to TRBJ1-3; no D segment can be confidently identified. The bases read TGTGCCAGCAGCTTTCCTGGGAGTGGAAACACCATATATTTT. This yields the protein CASSFPGSGNTIYF.